This T cell receptor (beta chain) was identified during a study of T cells in Graves' hyperthyroidism and ophthalmopathy. V lost 0 bases to trimming and J lost 5 bases; unmatched junction nucleotides: 6. This CDR3 has 16 residues. This clonotype was counted ten times or more. RNA transcripts served as the template for amplifying TCR beta CDR3 regions. An initial round of RT-PCR targeting the TCR CDR3 relied on the HTBI primer set. MiXCR was run by TCRdb on the multiplex PCR reads, yielding one entry per CDR3 protein. The top ten hold roughly a sixth of the sample, which has some 360,000 distinct CDR3 sequences, roughly 20% seen once.

The rearrangement links TRBV12-3 or TRBV12-4 to TRBJ2-5, with 10 bases identical to TRBD2. Sequencing was performed on blood. This TCR derives from a woman between 35 and 50 years old with Graves' ophthalmopathy. As DNA, the CDR3 is TGTGCCAGCAGTTTAGCCCTAGCGGGAGTCGTGGAGACCCAGTACTTC. It is translated as CASSLALAGVVETQYF.